Here is one T cell receptor (beta chain) with its context. Here immunoSEQ multiplex PCR was the method, and the copy in TCRdb shows in-frame clones only, minus some. The sample includes 220,000 or so clones, approximately 80% of them seen just once. CDR3 length: 13 amino acids. Looked up from germline, CDR1 is SNHLY and CDR2 is FYNNEI. V was clipped by 3 bases and J by 7 bases, with 10 bases between them. The data belong to a study of blood T cell repertoires in COVID-19. This clonotype was sampled from a woman aged 55-75 years who had recovered from COVID-19. The source material was peripheral blood. The chain carries TRBV2 and TRBJ2-1, with D uncertain. This CDR3 reads CASSEGVINEQFF. The CDR3, as DNA: TGTGCCAGCAGTGAGGGCGTAATTAATGAGCAGTTCTTC.